This T cell receptor (beta chain) was found in a study of T cells in localized non-small cell lung cancer. Study outcomes and limitations: Heterogeneity is still possible, as just one tumor region was sequenced. Density of T cells in blood, when higher, went with longer overall survival.

This clone was counted a few times. Antigen: not known. Germline loops: CDR1 SEHNR, CDR2 FQNEAQ (reference sequence). This CDR3 is 15 amino acids long. V was trimmed by 0 bases and J by 2 bases, leaving 8 bases between them. Assay used: immunoSEQ multiplex PCR; TCRdb lists only in-frame clones, some missing. The sample contains about 20,000 clones, about 89% of which appear only once. The source is a man aged 40 to 70 with stage II squamous cell lung carcinoma. V and J are TRBV7-9 and TRBJ2-1, with a tentative D call TRBD2 (5 bases). The input for sequencing was PBMCs, taken before any cancer treatment. CDR3: CASSLAPGTYNEQFF. The CDR3 DNA is TGTGCCAGCAGCTTAGCGCCGGGAACCTACAATGAGCAGTTCTTC.